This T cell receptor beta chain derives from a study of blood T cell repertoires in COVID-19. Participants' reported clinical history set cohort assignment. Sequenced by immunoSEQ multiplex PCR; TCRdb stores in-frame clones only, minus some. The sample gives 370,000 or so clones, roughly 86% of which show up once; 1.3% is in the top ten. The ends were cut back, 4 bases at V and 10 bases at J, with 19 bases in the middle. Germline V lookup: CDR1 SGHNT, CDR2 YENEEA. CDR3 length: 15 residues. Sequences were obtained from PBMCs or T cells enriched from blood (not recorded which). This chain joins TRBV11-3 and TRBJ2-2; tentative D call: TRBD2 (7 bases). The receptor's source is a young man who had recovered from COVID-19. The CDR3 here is CASSSGSAGAVELFF. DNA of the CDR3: TGTGCCAGCAGCTCGGGTTCCGCGGGGGCGGTGGAGCTGTTTTTT.